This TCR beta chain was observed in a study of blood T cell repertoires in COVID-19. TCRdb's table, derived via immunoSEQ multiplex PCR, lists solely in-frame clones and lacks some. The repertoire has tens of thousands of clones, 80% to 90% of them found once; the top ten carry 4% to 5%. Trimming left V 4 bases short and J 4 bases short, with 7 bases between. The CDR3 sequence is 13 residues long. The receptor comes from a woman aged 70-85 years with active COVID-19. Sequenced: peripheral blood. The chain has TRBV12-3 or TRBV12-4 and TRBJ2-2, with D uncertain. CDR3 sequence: CASSSVRTGELFF. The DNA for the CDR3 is TGTGCCAGCAGTTCTGTCCGCACCGGGGAGCTGTTTTTT.